This record looks at one T cell receptor (beta chain) sequence and its context. Its specificity is not known. This entry comes from a study of CD4+ T cells in melanoma. Study results and limitations: Neoantigen-specific CD4+ T cells in melanoma reportedly had diverse differentiation states.

Method: immunoSEQ multiplex PCR; TCRdb's copy keeps in-frame clones and lacks some. This sample has 10,000 to 13,000 clones, with 55% to 75% found just once. This receptor was taken from a human donor with melanoma. Source material: cells from a culture (not recorded whether cultured in vitro).

CDR3 in DNA: TGTGCCAGCAGCTTCGGACAGGCCAAAAACATTCAGTACTTC. This encodes CASSFGQAKNIQYF. The chain couples TRBV5-5 to TRBJ2-4, with D tentatively TRBD1 (6 bases). Trimming left V 2 bases short and J 1 base short, with 7 bases between. This CDR3 region has 14 residues. Germline CDR1 and CDR2: SGHKS and YYEKEE (reference sequence).